This TCR beta chain was identified in a study of blood T cell repertoires in COVID-19. Trimming removed 4 bases from V and 0 bases from J, with 8 bases in between. The germline gives CDR1 SGHDT, CDR2 YYEEEE. The CDR3 contains 13 residues. TCRdb's copy holds only in-frame clones and misses some; the assay was immunoSEQ multiplex PCR. The sample consists of more than 95,000 clones, around 84% of them appearing once. The chain carries TRBV5-6 and TRBJ2-7, with no clear D. The receptor comes from a man aged 55-75 years with acute or convalescent COVID-19. The specimen was peripheral blood. The CDR3 loop is CASSARSSYEQYV. The CDR3 coding sequence is TGTGCCAGCAGCGCCAGAAGCTCCTACGAGCAGTACGTC.